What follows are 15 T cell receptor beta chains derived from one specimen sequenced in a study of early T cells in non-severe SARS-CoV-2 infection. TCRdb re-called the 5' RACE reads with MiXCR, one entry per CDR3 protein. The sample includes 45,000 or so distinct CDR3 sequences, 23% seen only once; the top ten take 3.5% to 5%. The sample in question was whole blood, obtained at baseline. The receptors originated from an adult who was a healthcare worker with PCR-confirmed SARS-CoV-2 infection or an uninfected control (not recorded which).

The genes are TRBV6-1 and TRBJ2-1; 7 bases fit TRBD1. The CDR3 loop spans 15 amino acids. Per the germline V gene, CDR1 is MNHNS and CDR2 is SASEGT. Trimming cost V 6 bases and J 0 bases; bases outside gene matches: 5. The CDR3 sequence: CASRADRSSYNEQFF. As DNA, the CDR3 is TGTGCCAGCAGAGCGGACAGGAGCTCCTACAATGAGCAGTTCTTC.

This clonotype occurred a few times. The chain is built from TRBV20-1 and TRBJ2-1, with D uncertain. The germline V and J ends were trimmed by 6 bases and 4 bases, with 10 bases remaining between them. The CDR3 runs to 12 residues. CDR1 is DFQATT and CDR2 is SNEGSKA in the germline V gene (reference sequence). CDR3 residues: CSAEGKYNEQFF. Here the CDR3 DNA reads TGCAGTGCAGAAGGGAAGTACAATGAGCAGTTCTTC.

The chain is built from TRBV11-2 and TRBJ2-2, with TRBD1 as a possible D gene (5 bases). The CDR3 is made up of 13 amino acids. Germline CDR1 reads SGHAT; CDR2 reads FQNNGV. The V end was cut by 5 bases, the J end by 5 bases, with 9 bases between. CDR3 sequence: CASSPRVTGELFF. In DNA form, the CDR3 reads TGTGCCAGCAGCCCCAGGGTAACCGGGGAGCTGTTTTTT.

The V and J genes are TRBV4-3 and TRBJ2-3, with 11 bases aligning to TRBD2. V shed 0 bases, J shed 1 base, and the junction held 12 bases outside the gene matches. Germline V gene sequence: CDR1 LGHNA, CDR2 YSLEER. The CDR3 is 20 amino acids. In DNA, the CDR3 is TGCGCCAGCAGCCAAGACATGGCTAGCGGGGGGTTGTCCGGCACAGATACGCAGTATTTT. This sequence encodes CASSQDMASGGLSGTDTQYF.

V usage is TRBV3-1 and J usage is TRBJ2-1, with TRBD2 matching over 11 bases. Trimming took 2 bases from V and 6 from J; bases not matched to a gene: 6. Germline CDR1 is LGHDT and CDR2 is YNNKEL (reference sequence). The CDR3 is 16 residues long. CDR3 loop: CASSQPLAGALNEQFF. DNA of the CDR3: TGTGCCAGCAGCCAACCACTAGCGGGGGCCCTCAATGAGCAGTTCTTC.

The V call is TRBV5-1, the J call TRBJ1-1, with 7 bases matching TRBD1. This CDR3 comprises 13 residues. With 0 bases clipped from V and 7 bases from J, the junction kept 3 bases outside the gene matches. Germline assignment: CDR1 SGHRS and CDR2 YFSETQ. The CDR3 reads CASSLGQGVEAFF. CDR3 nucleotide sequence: TGCGCCAGCAGCTTGGGCCAGGGGGTTGAAGCTTTCTTT.

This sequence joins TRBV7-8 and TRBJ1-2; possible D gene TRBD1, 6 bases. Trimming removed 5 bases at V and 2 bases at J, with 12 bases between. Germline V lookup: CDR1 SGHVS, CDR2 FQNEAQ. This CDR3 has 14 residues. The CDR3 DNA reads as TGTGCCAGCAGCGCCCCGGACAGAAACTATGGCTACACCTTC. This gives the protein CASSAPDRNYGYTF.

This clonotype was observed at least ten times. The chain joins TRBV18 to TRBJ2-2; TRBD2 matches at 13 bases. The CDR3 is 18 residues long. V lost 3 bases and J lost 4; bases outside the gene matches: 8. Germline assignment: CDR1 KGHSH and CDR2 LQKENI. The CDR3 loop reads CASSPFGLAGDPTGELFF. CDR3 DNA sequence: TGTGCCAGCTCACCCTTCGGACTAGCGGGGGACCCCACCGGGGAGCTGTTTTTT.

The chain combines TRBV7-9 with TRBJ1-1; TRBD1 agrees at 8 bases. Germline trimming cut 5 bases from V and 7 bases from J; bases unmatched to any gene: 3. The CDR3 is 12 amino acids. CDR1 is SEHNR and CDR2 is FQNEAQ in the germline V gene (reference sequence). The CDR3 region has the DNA TGTGCCAGCAGCCTACAGGGGGTTGAAGCTTTCTTT. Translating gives CASSLQGVEAFF.

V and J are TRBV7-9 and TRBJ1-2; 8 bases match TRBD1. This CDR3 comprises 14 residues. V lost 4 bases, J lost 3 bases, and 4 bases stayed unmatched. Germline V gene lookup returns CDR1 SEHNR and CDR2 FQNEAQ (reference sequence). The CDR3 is CASSSNRGDYGYTF. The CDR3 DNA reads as TGTGCCAGCAGCTCCAACAGGGGGGACTATGGCTACACCTTC.

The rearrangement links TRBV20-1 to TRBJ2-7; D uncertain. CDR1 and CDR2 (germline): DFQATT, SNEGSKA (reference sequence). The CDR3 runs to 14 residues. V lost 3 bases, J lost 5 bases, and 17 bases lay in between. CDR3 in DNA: TGCAGTGCTAGTTTGGAAGGCAGAAGGGACGAGCAGTACTTC. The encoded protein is CSASLEGRRDEQYF.

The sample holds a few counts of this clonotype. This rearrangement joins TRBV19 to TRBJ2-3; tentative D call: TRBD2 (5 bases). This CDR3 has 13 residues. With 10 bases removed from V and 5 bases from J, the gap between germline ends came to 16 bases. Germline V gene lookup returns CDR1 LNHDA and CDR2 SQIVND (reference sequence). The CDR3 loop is CATSTTTKDTQYF. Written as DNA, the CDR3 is TGTGCCACTAGCACGACCACCAAAGATACGCAGTATTTT.

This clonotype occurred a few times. CDR3 sequence (DNA): TGTGCCAGCAGCTTAGTGGTAGATACGCAGTATTTT. Amino acid sequence: CASSLVVDTQYF. This chain uses TRBV7-2 with TRBJ2-3; no reliable D call. Deletions cut 1 base from V and 5 bases from J, with 4 bases between. This CDR3 region has 12 residues. Germline values: CDR1 SGHTA, CDR2 FQGNSA.

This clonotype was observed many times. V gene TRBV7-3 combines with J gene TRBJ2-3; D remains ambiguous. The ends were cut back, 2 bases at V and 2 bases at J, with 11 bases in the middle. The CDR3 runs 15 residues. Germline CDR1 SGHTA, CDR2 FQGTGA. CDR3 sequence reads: CASSLGPSNTDTQYF. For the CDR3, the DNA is TGTGCCAGCAGCTTAGGTCCCTCCAACACAGATACGCAGTATTTT.

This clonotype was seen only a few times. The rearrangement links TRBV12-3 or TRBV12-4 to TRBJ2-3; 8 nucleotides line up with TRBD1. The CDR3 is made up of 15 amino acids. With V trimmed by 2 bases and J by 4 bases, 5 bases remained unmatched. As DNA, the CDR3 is TGTGCCAGCAGTTTACAGGGGGCAGCGCCAGATACGCAGTATTTT. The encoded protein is CASSLQGAAPDTQYF.